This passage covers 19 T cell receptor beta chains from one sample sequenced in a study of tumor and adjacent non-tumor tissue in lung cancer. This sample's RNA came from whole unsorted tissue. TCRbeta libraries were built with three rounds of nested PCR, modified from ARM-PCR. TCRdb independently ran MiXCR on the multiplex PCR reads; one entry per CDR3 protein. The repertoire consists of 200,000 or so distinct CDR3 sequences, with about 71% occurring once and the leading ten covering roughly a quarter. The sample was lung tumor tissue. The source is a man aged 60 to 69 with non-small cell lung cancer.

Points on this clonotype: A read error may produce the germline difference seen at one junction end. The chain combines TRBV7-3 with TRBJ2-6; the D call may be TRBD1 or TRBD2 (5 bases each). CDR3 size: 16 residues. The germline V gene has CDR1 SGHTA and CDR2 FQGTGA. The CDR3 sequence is CASSLLPDSGANVLTF. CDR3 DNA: TGTGCAAGCAGCTTACTTCCGGACTCTGGGGCCAATGTCCTGACTTTC. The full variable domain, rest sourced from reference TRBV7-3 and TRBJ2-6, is GAGVSQTPSNKVTEKGKYVELRCDPISGHTALYWYRQSLGQGPEFLIYFQGTGAADDSGLPNDRFFAVRPEGSVSTLKIQRTERGDSAVYLCASSLLPDSGANVLTFGAGSRLTVL.

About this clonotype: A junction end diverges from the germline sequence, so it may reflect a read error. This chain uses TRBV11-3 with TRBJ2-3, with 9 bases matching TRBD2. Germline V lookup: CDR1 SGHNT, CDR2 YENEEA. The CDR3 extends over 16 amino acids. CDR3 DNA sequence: TGTGCCAGCAGCTTACCCGCGGGGGGGTACACAGATGCGCAGTATTTT. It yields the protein CASSLPAGGYTDAQYF. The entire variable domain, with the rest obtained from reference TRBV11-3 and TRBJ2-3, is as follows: EAGVVQSPRYKIIEKKQPVAFWCNPISGHNTLYWYLQNLGQGPELLIRYENEEAVDDSQLPKDRFSAERLKGVDSTLKIQPAELGDSAVYLCASSLPAGGYTDAQYFGPGTRLTVL.

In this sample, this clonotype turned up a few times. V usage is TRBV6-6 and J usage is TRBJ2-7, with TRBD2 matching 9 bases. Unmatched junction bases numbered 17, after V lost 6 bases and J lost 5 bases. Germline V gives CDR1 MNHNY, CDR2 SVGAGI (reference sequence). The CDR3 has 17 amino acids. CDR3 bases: TGTGCCAGCAGAAAAGGAGCCGGGACTAGCCATCGAGACGAGCAGTACTTC. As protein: CASRKGAGTSHRDEQYF.

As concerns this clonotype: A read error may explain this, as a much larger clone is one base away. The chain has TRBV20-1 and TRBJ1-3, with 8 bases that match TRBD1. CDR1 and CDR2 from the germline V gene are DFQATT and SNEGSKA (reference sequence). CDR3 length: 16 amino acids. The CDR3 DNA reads TGCAATGCTAGAGACTGGCAGGGGGCTGCCGGAAACACCATATATTTT. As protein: CNARDWQGAAGNTIYF.

For the CDR3, the DNA is TGTGCCAGCACCAGGACTAGCGGGTTCCACGAGCAGTACTTC. Translating gives CASTRTSGFHEQYF. This rearrangement joins TRBV6-5 to TRBJ2-7; TRBD2 matches at 11 bases. J was trimmed by 5 bases and V by 7 bases; bases with no gene match: 7. There are 14 residues in the CDR3. The germline V gene encodes CDR1 MNHEY and CDR2 SVGAGI.

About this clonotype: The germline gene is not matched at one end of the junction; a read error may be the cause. The CDR3 protein is CASSQNTGRGDYGHTF. The CDR3 DNA follows: TGTGCCAGCAGCCAAAACACAGGGCGGGGGGATTATGGCCACACCTTC. The chain uses TRBV4-2 and TRBJ1-2, with TRBD1 as a possible D gene (6 bases). CDR3 size: 16 residues. Germline CDR1 is LGHNA and CDR2 is YNFKEQ.

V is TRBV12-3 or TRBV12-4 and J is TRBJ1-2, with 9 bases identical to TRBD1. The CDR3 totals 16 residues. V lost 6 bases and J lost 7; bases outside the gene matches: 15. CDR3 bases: TGTGCCAGCAGCCCAATGTCGGGACAGGGATTGAGTGGCTACACCTTC. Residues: CASSPMSGQGLSGYTF.

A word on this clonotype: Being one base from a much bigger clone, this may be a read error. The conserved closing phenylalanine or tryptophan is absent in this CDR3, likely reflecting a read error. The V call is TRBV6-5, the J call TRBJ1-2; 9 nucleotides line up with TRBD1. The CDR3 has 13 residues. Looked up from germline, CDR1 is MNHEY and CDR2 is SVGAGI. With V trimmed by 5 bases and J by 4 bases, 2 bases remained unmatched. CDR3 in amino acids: CASSKQGAYGYTL. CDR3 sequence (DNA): TGTGCCAGCAGTAAACAGGGGGCCTATGGCTACACCTTA.

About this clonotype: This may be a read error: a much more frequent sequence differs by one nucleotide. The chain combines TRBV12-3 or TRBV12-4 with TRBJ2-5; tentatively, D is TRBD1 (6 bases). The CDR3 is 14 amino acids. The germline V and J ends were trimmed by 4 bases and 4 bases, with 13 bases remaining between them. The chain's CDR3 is CASSSGVFLETQYF. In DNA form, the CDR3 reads TGTGCCAGCAGTTCAGGGGTGTTCCTAGAGACCCAGTACTTC.

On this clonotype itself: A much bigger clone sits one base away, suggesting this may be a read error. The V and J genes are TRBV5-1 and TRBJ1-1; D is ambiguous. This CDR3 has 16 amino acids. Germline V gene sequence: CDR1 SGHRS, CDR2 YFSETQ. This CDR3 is CASGLARANLNTEAFF. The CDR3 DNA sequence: TGCGCCAGCGGCTTGGCCCGGGCAAACTTAAACACTGAAGCTTTCTTT.

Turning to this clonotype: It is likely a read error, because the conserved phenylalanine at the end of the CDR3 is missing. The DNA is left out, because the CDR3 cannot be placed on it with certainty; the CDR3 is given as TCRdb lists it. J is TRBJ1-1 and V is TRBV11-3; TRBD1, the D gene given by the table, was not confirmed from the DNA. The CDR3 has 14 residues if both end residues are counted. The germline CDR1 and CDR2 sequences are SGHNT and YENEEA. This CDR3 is CASSLMGRGPETFS.

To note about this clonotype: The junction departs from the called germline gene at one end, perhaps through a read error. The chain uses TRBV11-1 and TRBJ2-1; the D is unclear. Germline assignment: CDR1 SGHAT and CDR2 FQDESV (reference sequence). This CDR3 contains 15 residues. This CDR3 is CANSPWSLMGNEQFF. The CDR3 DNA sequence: TGTGCCAACAGCCCCTGGAGTCTTATGGGTAATGAGCAGTTCTTC.

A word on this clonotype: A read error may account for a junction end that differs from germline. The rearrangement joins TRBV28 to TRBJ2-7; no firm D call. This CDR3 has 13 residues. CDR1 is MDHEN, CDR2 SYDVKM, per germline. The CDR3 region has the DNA TGTGTCAGCAGTTTATTAGGGATCAACGAGCAGTACTTC. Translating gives CVSSLLGINEQYF.

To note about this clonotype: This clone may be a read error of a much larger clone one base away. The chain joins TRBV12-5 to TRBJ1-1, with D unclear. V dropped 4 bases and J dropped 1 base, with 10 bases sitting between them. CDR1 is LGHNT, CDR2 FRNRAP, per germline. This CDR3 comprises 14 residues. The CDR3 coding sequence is TGTGCTAGTGGTTCGTTTAGCAGGAACACTGAAGCTTTCTTT. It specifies CASGSFSRNTEAFF.

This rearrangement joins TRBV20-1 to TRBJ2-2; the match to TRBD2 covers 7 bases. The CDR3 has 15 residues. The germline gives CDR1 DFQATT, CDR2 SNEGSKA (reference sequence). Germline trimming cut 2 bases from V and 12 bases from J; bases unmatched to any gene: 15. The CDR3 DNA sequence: TGCAGTGCTAGAAGGACCAGCGGGAATGGGGGGAAGCTGTTTTTT. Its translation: CSARRTSGNGGKLFF.

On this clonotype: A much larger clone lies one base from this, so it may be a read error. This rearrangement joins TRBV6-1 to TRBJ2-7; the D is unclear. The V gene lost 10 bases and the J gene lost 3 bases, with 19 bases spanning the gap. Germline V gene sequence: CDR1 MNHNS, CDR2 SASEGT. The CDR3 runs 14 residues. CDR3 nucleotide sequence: TGTGCCAACACTCTCACTTTTAAGGTCTACGAGCAGTACTTC. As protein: CANTLTFKVYEQYF.

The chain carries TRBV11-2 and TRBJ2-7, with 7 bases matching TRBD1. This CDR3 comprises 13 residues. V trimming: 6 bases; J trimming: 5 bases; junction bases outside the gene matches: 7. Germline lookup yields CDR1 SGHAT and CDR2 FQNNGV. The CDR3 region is CASRFTGTDEQYF. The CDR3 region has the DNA TGTGCCAGCAGGTTCACGGGGACAGACGAGCAGTACTTC.

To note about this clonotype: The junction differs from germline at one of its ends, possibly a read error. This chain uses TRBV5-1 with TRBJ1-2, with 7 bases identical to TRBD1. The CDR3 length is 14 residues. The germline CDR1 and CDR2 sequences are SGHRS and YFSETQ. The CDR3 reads CASSEGQINYGYSF. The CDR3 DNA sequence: TGCGCCAGCAGCGAGGGACAGATTAACTATGGCTACTCCTTC.

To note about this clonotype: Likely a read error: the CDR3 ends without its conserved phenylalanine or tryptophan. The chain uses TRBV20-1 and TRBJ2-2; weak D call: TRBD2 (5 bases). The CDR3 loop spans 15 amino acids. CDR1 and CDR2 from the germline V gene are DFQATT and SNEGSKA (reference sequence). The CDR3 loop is CSARVGGANTGELFL. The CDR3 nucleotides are TGCAGTGCTAGAGTTGGAGGCGCAAACACCGGGGAACTGTTTTTA.